One sample yielded the 31 T cell receptor beta chains listed below, sequenced in a study of blood T cell repertoires in COVID-19. Measured with immunoSEQ multiplex PCR; TCRdb has only the in-frame clones, and not every one. This table has 200,000 to 300,000 clones, less than 90% appearing once. Sample: peripheral blood. The receptor source for this set is a man in his 60s who had recovered from COVID-19.

The chain joins TRBV29-1 to TRBJ2-1; a weak D match, TRBD2 (6 bases). The CDR3 length is 12 residues. Germline V gives CDR1 SQVTM, CDR2 ANQGSEA. Trimming stripped 4 bases from V and 6 bases from J, with 10 bases between. CDR3 region: CSVVRGGNEQFF. The CDR3 DNA reads TGCAGCGTTGTAAGGGGAGGCAATGAGCAGTTCTTC.

The V gene is TRBV7-9, the J gene TRBJ2-7; the D gene is possibly TRBD2 (6 bases). V shed 2 bases and J shed 3 bases, with 17 bases lying between them. The CDR3 runs to 16 residues. Germline V lookup: CDR1 SEHNR, CDR2 FQNEAQ (reference sequence). The CDR3 nucleotides read TGTGCCAGCAGCTTATTCGGGGGTCAGGGCGGCTACGAGCAGTACTTC. Translating gives CASSLFGGQGGYEQYF.

CDR3 sequence: CAWSVLGQGTGELFF. The CDR3, as DNA: TGTGCCTGGAGTGTACTCGGACAGGGAACCGGGGAGCTGTTTTTT. This chain joins TRBV30 and TRBJ2-2; 8 bases match TRBD1. The junction had 5 bases not matched to a gene; V was cut back by 0 bases and J by 5 bases. The CDR3 is 15 amino acids. Germline V CDR1 and CDR2: GTSNPN, SVGIG (reference sequence).

V gene TRBV29-1 combines with J gene TRBJ1-3; D not resolved. CDR1 is SQVTM and CDR2 is ANQGSEA in the germline V gene. V shed 7 bases and J shed 8 bases, with 12 bases lying between them. CDR3 length: 11 residues. This CDR3 reads CSATVRDTIYF. The DNA of the CDR3 is TGCAGCGCGACCGTCCGGGACACCATATATTTT.

The genes are TRBV27 and TRBJ2-7; 7 bases align to TRBD1. Trimming cost V 5 bases and J 7 bases; bases outside gene matches: 11. Germline loops: CDR1 MNHEY, CDR2 SMNVEV (reference sequence). The CDR3 sequence is 14 residues long. CDR3 sequence: CASSTRDRLLEQYF. The CDR3 DNA is TGTGCCAGCAGTACCAGGGACAGACTTCTAGAGCAGTACTTC.

The chain has TRBV6-6 and TRBJ2-2; D not resolved. Per the germline V gene, CDR1 is MNHNY and CDR2 is SVGAGI (reference sequence). The CDR3 sequence is 15 residues long. V was shortened by 0 bases and J by 3 bases, with 8 bases between the two germline ends. This CDR3 is CASSYSILYTGELFF. The CDR3 DNA follows: TGTGCCAGCAGTTACTCGATACTTTACACCGGGGAGCTGTTTTTT.

The CDR3 here is CASSYTTGMGETQYF. CDR3 nucleotides: TGTGCCAGCAGTTACACTACAGGGATGGGAGAGACCCAGTACTTC. The rearrangement joins TRBV6-5 to TRBJ2-5, with D maybe TRBD1 (6 bases). Trimming stripped 2 bases from V and 4 bases from J, with 14 bases between. CDR1 is MNHEY and CDR2 is SVGAGI in the germline V gene. CDR3 length: 15 residues.

The rearrangement links TRBV7-3 to TRBJ1-1, with a possible D match to TRBD1 (5 bases). CDR1 is SGHTA, CDR2 FQGTGA, per germline. V was clipped by 5 bases and J by 5 bases, with 18 bases between them. The CDR3 sequence is 15 residues long. CDR3 in amino acids: CASSPTGDFRTEAFF. The DNA of the CDR3 is TGTGCCAGCAGCCCAACAGGAGATTTCAGGACTGAAGCTTTCTTT.

The CDR3 here is CASSPGRPGGGLNYEQYF. The CDR3 DNA sequence: TGTGCCAGCAGCCCCGGAAGACCTGGGGGGGGGCTCAACTACGAGCAGTACTTC. The V gene is TRBV7-9, the J gene TRBJ2-7; D may be TRBD2 (7 bases). This CDR3 is built from 18 residues. Trimming stripped 5 bases from V and 3 bases from J, with 26 bases between. Germline lookup yields CDR1 SEHNR and CDR2 FQNEAQ (reference sequence).

This clone was counted only a few times. The V gene is TRBV5-1, the J gene TRBJ1-1, with TRBD1 matching over 8 bases. The CDR3 is 11 residues long. Per the germline V gene, CDR1 is SGHRS and CDR2 is YFSETQ. J lost 12 bases, V lost 4 bases, and 5 bases had no gene match. DNA of the CDR3: TGCGCCAGCAGCCGGGACAGGATGCCTTTCTTT. This encodes CASSRDRMPFF.

The rearrangement links TRBV7-3 to TRBJ2-5, with a weak D call TRBD2 (6 bases). Germline-derived CDR1 and CDR2 are SGHTA and FQGTGA. Trimming cost V 5 bases and J 3 bases, with 13 bases left between them. The CDR3 is made up of 14 amino acids. The CDR3 here is CASSLGAGKETQYF. Written as DNA, the CDR3 is TGTGCCAGCAGCCTCGGAGCGGGCAAAGAGACCCAGTACTTC.

This clone was detected a few times. V is TRBV5-4 and J is TRBJ2-2; tentatively, D is TRBD1 (7 bases). The CDR3 covers 16 residues. Trimming shortened V by 3 bases and J by 4 bases, and 16 bases separated the two germline ends. Germline CDR1 reads SGHNT; CDR2 reads YYREEE (reference sequence). The CDR3 sequence: CASSSPTGRTTGELFF. The CDR3 DNA reads TGTGCCAGCAGCTCCCCGACAGGGAGGACCACCGGGGAGCTGTTTTTT.

The chain has TRBV9 and TRBJ2-1; 10 nucleotides match TRBD2. The CDR3 is 16 amino acids. From germline, CDR1 is SGDLS and CDR2 YYNGEE. The J segment lost 3 bases and the V segment lost 0 bases, leaving 3 bases of the junction unmatched. CDR3 in DNA: TGTGCCAGCAGCGTAGTGGTAGCGGGGGGCTACAATGAGCAGTTCTTC. It translates to CASSVVVAGGYNEQFF.

The rearrangement links TRBV9 to TRBJ2-5; the D is unclear. This CDR3 has 15 amino acids. In germline, CDR1 is SGDLS, CDR2 YYNGEE. Trimming pared 3 bases from V and 5 bases from J, leaving 17 bases between. The CDR3 DNA reads TGTGCCAGCAGCGCAGGAAGCAACTGGCATGAGACCCAGTACTTC. It yields the protein CASSAGSNWHETQYF.

V usage is TRBV2 and J usage is TRBJ1-2; D remains ambiguous. The CDR3 runs 12 residues. Trimming pared 0 bases from V and 6 bases from J, leaving 5 bases between. Per the germline V gene, CDR1 is SNHLY and CDR2 is FYNNEI. The CDR3 reads CASSEAGDGYTF. In DNA form, the CDR3 reads TGTGCCAGCAGTGAAGCAGGAGATGGCTACACCTTC.

This chain links TRBV12-3 or TRBV12-4 with TRBJ1-1; no firm D call. This CDR3 has 11 amino acids. V lost 3 bases and J 9 bases, leaving 8 bases between the germline ends. In DNA, the CDR3 is TGTGCCAGCAGTTTGAGGCAAAAAGCTTTCTTT. Translating it yields CASSLRQKAFF.

This clone was seen only once. The chain links TRBV5-1 to TRBJ1-3, with 9 bases lining up with TRBD1. The junction had 6 bases not matched to a gene; V was cut back by 4 bases and J by 4 bases. Germline V gene sequence: CDR1 SGHRS, CDR2 YFSETQ. The CDR3 has 15 amino acids. Here the CDR3 DNA reads TGCGCCAGCAGCGAACGGACAGGGGCCGGAAACACCATATATTTT. Translation: CASSERTGAGNTIYF.

The rearrangement joins TRBV7-2 to TRBJ1-4; 8 bases line up with TRBD1. Trimming took 5 bases from V and 4 from J; bases not matched to a gene: 3. The CDR3 loop spans 14 amino acids. Per the germline V gene, CDR1 is SGHTA and CDR2 is FQGNSA. The CDR3 DNA reads TGTGCCAGCAGCACCGGACAGGGTAATGAAAAACTGTTTTTT. Translating it yields CASSTGQGNEKLFF.

In this sample, this clone turned up once. In the same sample, other DNA sequences code for this CDR3. The chain has TRBV7-9 and TRBJ1-1; 9 nucleotides align to TRBD1. CDR3 size: 14 residues. V shed 3 bases and J 1 base; nucleotides not matched to a gene: 0. Per germline, CDR1 SEHNR and CDR2 FQNEAQ (reference sequence). CDR3 DNA: TGTGCCAGCAGCTTGGGACAGGGGAACACTGAAGCTTTCTTT. Amino acids: CASSLGQGNTEAFF.

V gene TRBV9 combines with J gene TRBJ2-3, with 9 bases lining up with TRBD2. Germline assignment: CDR1 SGDLS and CDR2 YYNGEE. V gave up 3 bases and J gave up 2 bases; unmatched junction bases: 10. The CDR3 contains 17 residues. CDR3 sequence reads: CASSALASGTSTDTQYF. CDR3 bases: TGTGCCAGCAGCGCTTTGGCTAGCGGGACTTCCACAGATACGCAGTATTTT.

The chain combines TRBV6-6 with TRBJ1-5; D is undetermined. The germline V and J ends were trimmed by 5 bases and 4 bases, with 6 bases remaining between them. CDR3 length: 12 amino acids. Germline CDR1 reads MNHNY; CDR2 reads SVGAGI (reference sequence). The CDR3 nucleotides read TGTGCCAGCAGTCTTACTAATCAGCCCCAGCATTTT. This gives the protein CASSLTNQPQHF.

This clone appeared once. The chain links TRBV10-3 to TRBJ2-3; the match to TRBD2 covers 9 bases. The V gene end was trimmed by 4 bases and the J gene end by 1 base; junction bases not matched to a gene: 6. Germline V lookup: CDR1 ENHRY, CDR2 SYGVKD. The length of the CDR3 is 16 residues. As DNA, the CDR3 is TGTGCCATCAGTGTTGTAGCGGGGGCCCGCACAGATACGCAGTATTTT. Protein sequence: CAISVVAGARTDTQYF.

V usage is TRBV7-9 and J usage is TRBJ1-4, with 12 nucleotides matching TRBD1. Looked up from germline, CDR1 is SEHNR and CDR2 is FQNEAQ (reference sequence). Trimming cost V 5 bases and J 8 bases; bases outside gene matches: 12. This CDR3 has 17 amino acids. The DNA for the CDR3 is TGTGCCAGCAGCCTCCCCGGGACAGGGGGCAAGGGAGAAAAACTGTTTTTT. Residues: CASSLPGTGGKGEKLFF.

The J gene is TRBJ1-2, the V gene TRBV12-3 or TRBV12-4, with a weak D call TRBD1 (6 bases). Deletions cut 6 bases from V and 8 bases from J, with 13 bases between. The CDR3 sequence is 12 residues long. This CDR3 is CASSRDIYGYTF. The CDR3 DNA follows: TGTGCCAGCAGCCGGGACATCTACGGCTACACCTTC.

CDR3 in amino acids: CASSEHGGDYGYTF. The CDR3 nucleotides are TGTGCCAGCAGTGAACATGGGGGGGACTATGGCTACACCTTC. The V call is TRBV2, the J call TRBJ1-2, with D tentatively TRBD1 (5 bases). CDR1 SNHLY and CDR2 FYNNEI come from the germline V gene. The ends were cut back, 2 bases at V and 3 bases at J, with 10 bases in the middle. The CDR3 is made up of 14 amino acids.

V is TRBV21-1 and J is TRBJ2-7; TRBD1 is the table's D call and was not checked against the DNA. TRBV21-1 is designated a pseudogene. The CDR3 has 14 residues. CDR3 sequence reads: CASSKWDKGCEQYF. The CDR3 coding sequence is TGTGCCAGCAGCAAGTGGGACAAGGGGTGCGAGCAGTACTTC.

CDR3 in amino acids: CAWSVQLRGGTDTQYF. The CDR3 bases are TGTGCCTGGAGTGTACAGTTGCGGGGGGGCACAGATACGCAGTATTTT. J is TRBJ2-3 and V is TRBV30; the match to TRBD2 covers 8 bases. The CDR3 length is 16 residues. The trim removed 0 bases at V and 1 base at J, leaving 6 bases unmatched. Looked up from germline, CDR1 is GTSNPN and CDR2 is SVGIG (reference sequence).

The chain combines TRBV5-6 with TRBJ1-6, with a weak D call TRBD1 (6 bases). Trimming took off 5 bases at V and 4 bases at J, with 13 bases between the two ends. Germline loops: CDR1 SGHDT, CDR2 YYEEEE. This CDR3 is 15 amino acids long. CDR3 residues: CASSPEGGYNSPLHF. The CDR3 DNA reads as TGTGCCAGCAGTCCCGAGGGGGGGTATAATTCACCCCTCCACTTT.

This rearrangement joins TRBV19 to TRBJ1-1; 9 bases are a match to TRBD1. This CDR3 is 16 amino acids long. V lost 2 bases, J lost 6 bases, and 10 bases stayed unmatched. Per germline, CDR1 LNHDA and CDR2 SQIVND (reference sequence). CDR3 region: CASSILAGQGIAEAFF. The CDR3 DNA is TGTGCCAGTAGTATATTAGCGGGACAGGGCATCGCTGAAGCTTTCTTT.

The rearrangement joins TRBV5-5 to TRBJ1-1; no definite D call. Trimming shortened V by 4 bases and J by 6 bases, and 13 bases separated the two germline ends. From germline, CDR1 is SGHKS and CDR2 YYEKEE (reference sequence). There are 13 residues in the CDR3. CDR3 in DNA: TGTGCCAGCAGCAGCGGGATTCTATCTGAAGCTTTCTTT. Its protein product is CASSSGILSEAFF.

A single count supports this clone. The V call is TRBV18, the J call TRBJ1-3; the D is unclear. CDR1 and CDR2 (germline): KGHSH, LQKENI. Between the trimmed V and J ends, which lost 3 bases and 0 bases, there was a span of 6 bases. This CDR3 comprises 14 residues. The CDR3 bases are TGTGCCAGCTCACCCGGGTTCTCTGGAAACACCATATATTTT. Its translation: CASSPGFSGNTIYF.